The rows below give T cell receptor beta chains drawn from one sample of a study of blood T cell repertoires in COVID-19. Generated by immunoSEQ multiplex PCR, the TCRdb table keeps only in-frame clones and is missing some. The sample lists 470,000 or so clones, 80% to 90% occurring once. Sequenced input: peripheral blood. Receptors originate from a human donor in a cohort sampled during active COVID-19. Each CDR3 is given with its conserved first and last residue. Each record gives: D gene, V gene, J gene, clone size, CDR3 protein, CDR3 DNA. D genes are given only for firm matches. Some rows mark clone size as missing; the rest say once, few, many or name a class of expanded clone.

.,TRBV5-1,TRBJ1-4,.,CASSLVSGSPAQRLFF,TGCGCCAGCAGCTTGGTTTCAGGAAGCCCCGCACAAAGACTGTTTTTT
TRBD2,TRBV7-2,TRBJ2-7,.,CASSRTSGSSYEQYF,TGTGCCAGCAGTCGCACTAGCGGCTCCTCCTACGAGCAGTACTTC
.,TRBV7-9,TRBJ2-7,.,CASSHDRPSAYEQYF,TGTGCCAGCAGCCACGACAGGCCTAGTGCCTACGAGCAGTACTTC
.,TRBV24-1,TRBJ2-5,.,CATSVSGRQETQYF,TGTGCCACCAGTGTTTCAGGGCGGCAAGAGACCCAGTACTTC
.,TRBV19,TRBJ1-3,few,CASRRSGNTIYF,TGTGCCAGTAGGCGTTCTGGAAACACCATATATTTT
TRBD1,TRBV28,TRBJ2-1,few,CASSFSGTGDNEQFF,TGTGCCAGCAGTTTTTCCGGGACAGGGGACAATGAGCAGTTCTTC
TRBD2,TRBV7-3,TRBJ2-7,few,CASSPSGGAHEQYF,TGTGCCAGCAGCCCTAGCGGGGGGGCCCACGAGCAGTACTTC
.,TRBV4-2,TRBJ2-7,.,CASSQGAQGREQYF,TGTGCCAGCAGCCAAGGGGCCCAGGGGCGCGAGCAGTACTTC
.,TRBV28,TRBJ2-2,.,CASGTGPNTGELFF,TGTGCCAGCGGGACTGGACCGAACACCGGGGAGCTGTTTTTT
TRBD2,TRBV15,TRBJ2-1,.,CATSLRPGLAGGRHEQFF,TGTGCCACCAGCCTGAGACCGGGACTAGCGGGAGGAAGGCATGAGCAGTTCTTC
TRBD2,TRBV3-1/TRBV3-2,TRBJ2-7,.,CASSQGTSGLPPLGEQYF,TGTGCCAGCAGCCAAGGGACTAGCGGACTCCCCCCTCTGGGGGAGCAGTACTTC
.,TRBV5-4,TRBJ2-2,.,CASSGTFNTGELFF,TGTGCCAGCTCCGGGACATTTAACACCGGGGAGCTGTTTTTT
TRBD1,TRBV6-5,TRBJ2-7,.,CASSPRTGGYEQYF,TGTGCCAGCAGTCCAAGGACAGGGGGTTACGAGCAGTACTTC
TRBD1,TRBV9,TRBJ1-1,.,CASSVLQGATEAFF,TGTGCCAGCAGCGTGTTACAGGGGGCCACTGAAGCTTTCTTT
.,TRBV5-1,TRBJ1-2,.,CASSLVPGSTEGYTF,TGCGCCAGCAGCTTGGTCCCTGGCAGTACGGAGGGCTACACCTTC
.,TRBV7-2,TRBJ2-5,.,CASSLAGEAETQYF,TGTGCCAGCAGCTTAGCGGGAGAAGCAGAGACCCAGTACTTC
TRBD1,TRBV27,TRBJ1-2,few,CASSSGQGARATF,TGTGCCAGCAGTTCGGGACAGGGGGCCCGAGCCACCTTC
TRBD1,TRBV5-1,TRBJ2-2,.,CASIRDSPRAGELFF,TGCGCCAGCATCCGGGACAGCCCTCGCGCGGGGGAGCTGTTTTTT
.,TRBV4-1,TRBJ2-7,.,CASSPGMGRTTYEQYF,TGCGCCAGCAGCCCAGGGATGGGGAGGACGACCTACGAGCAGTACTTC
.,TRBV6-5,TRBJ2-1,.,CASSYPGLASNEQFF,TGTGCCAGCAGTTACCCCGGTCTAGCGTCGAATGAGCAGTTCTTC
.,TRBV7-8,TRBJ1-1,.,CASSLTVDNTEAFF,TGTGCCAGCAGCTTGACAGTAGACAACACTGAAGCTTTCTTT
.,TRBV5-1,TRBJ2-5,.,CASSPSRQKETQYF,TGCGCCAGCAGCCCCTCCCGACAGAAAGAGACCCAGTACTTC
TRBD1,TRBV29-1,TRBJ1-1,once,CSVDAGGSIAFF,TGCAGCGTTGATGCAGGGGGCTCGATAGCTTTCTTT
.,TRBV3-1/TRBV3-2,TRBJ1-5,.,CASSQPELKCQPQHF,TGTGCCAGCAGCCAACCGGAGCTGAAGTGTCAGCCCCAGCATTTT
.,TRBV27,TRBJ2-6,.,CASRVAGANVLTF,TGTGCCAGCAGGGTGGCCGGGGCCAACGTCCTGACTTTC
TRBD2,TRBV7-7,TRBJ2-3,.,CASSPLAGGQTDTQYF,TGTGCTAGCAGCCCCCTAGCGGGAGGGCAGACAGATACGCAGTATTTT